One sample yielded the 2 T cell receptor beta chains listed below, sequenced in a study of a mutant IDH1 vaccine in newly diagnosed glioma (dated by TCRdb to the early 2020s). The method behind the library was the immunoSEQ multiplex PCR assay. TCRdb mirrors the immuneACCESS table, restricted to in-frame sequences. Some clones are absent from its copies; in checked studies, under half trace to an unresolved V gene, and the reason for the others is unknown. The sample data list some 130,000 clones, and about four fifths of these were observed just once. 5.5% of the sample belongs to the ten largest clones. Sample time point, as interpreted from the label and publication: week 11, during vaccination. Each vaccine dose, consisting of 300 ug of a 20-mer mutant IDH1 peptide in Montanide, was administered subcutaneously with topical imiquimod. The antigens of these receptors remain unknown. The sequences come from PBMCs, collected from a glioma patient whose treatment included an IDH1 peptide vaccine. These TCRs come from a man aged 35 to 55 with glioma.

The chain links TRBV5-8 to TRBJ2-7; 10 bases fit TRBD1. V was pared by 4 bases and J by 3 bases, with 7 bases of the junction left unmatched. CDR3 size: 15 residues. Germline V gives CDR1 SGHTS, CDR2 YDEGEE. The CDR3 loop reads CASSRAGTGVYEQYF. The CDR3, as DNA: TGTGCCAGCAGCAGGGCCGGGACAGGGGTCTACGAGCAGTACTTC.

V gene TRBV5-1 combines with J gene TRBJ2-1; D gene uncertain. There are 14 residues in the CDR3. V dropped 5 bases and J dropped 0 bases, with 9 bases sitting between them. Germline V gene data show CDR1 as SGHRS and CDR2 as YFSETQ. CDR3 nucleotides: TGCGCCAGCAGTCGGATTGGCTCCTACAATGAGCAGTTCTTC. This codes for CASSRIGSYNEQFF.